These T cell receptor beta chains were read from a single sample in a study of human T cells and chemical hapten exposure. In TCRdb, the RACE reads were re-called with MiXCR into one record per CDR3 protein. The table records over 85,000 distinct CDR3 sequences, 9.5% to 15% of them present only once. The sequencing used whole blood, collected in connection with sensitization to the hapten diphenylcyclopropenone (DPC). Receptor source: a woman in her thirties or forties with alopecia areata. Some clones in this sample may be carry-over from other donors' samples. CDR3s include the opening cysteine and the closing phenylalanine or tryptophan. Each record gives: clone size, V gene, D gene, J gene, CDR3 DNA, CDR3 protein. A D gene is named only where the DNA matches it firmly. Part of the rows lack a size; the others show once, few, many or a class for expanded clones.

>.|TRBV20-1|.|TRBJ2-1
TGCACCGTCCCCTCCGGGAAAGGGTTGAATGAGCAGTTCTTC
CTVPSGKGLNEQFF
>few|TRBV11-2|.|TRBJ2-1
TGTGTCAGCAGCTTAGGGCGGACTGGCAATGAGCAGTTCTTC
CVSSLGRTGNEQFF
>few|TRBV7-8|.|TRBJ1-1
TGTGCCAGCAGCTTAATCAGGGTGAACACTGAAGCTTTCTTT
CASSLIRVNTEAFF
>.|TRBV7-2|.|TRBJ2-5
TGTGCCAGCAGCCTCGGACCGAAGGAGACCCAGTACTTC
CASSLGPKETQYF
>.|TRBV28|TRBD2|TRBJ2-7
TGTGCCAGCAGTTTAGGGGCTAGCGGGAGCCACGAGCAGTACTTC
CASSLGASGSHEQYF
>.|TRBV27|TRBD1|TRBJ2-7
TGTGCCAGCAGTTACGGACAGGGTTGGTACGAGCAGTACTTC
CASSYGQGWYEQYF
>few|TRBV28|TRBD1|TRBJ2-1
TGTGCCAGCCACGGCCCAGGACAGGGCTACAATGAGCAGTTCTTC
CASHGPGQGYNEQFF
>many|TRBV10-3|.|TRBJ2-7
TGTGCCATCGGGGATTCCTACGAGCAGTACTTC
CAIGDSYEQYF
>.|TRBV20-1|.|TRBJ1-5
TGCAGTGCCCCGAGAGGGGGTAACAATCAGCCCCAGCATTTT
CSAPRGGNNQPQHF
>many|TRBV12-3/TRBV12-4|TRBD2|TRBJ2-1
TGTGCCAGCAGTCTGGGACTAGCGGGTACCATCTTC
CASSLGLAGTIF
>.|TRBV6-1|.|TRBJ1-5
TGTGCCAGCAGCCCAGGGGTGATGGGGAGCAATCAGCCCCAGCATTTT
CASSPGVMGSNQPQHF
>.|TRBV24-1|TRBD1|TRBJ1-2
TGTGCCACCAGTAGGACAGGGGGCTTCGGCTACACCTTC
CATSRTGGFGYTF
>many|TRBV6-2/TRBV6-3|TRBD1|TRBJ2-7
TGTGCCAGCAGTTACTCCCCCAGGGGCAGGGGGCTCGACTACGAGCAGTACTTC
CASSYSPRGRGLDYEQYF
>many|TRBV5-4|TRBD2|TRBJ2-5
TGTGCCAGCAGCTTGGGGACTAGCGGGAGACTTAAGACCCAGTACTTC
CASSLGTSGRLKTQYF
>.|TRBV7-2|TRBD1|TRBJ2-1
TGTGCCAGCAGCGCTGGCAGGGGGCAGAAGGGCCGGAGTTACAATGAGCAGTTCTTC
CASSAGRGQKGRSYNEQFF
>.|TRBV13|TRBD1|TRBJ1-6
TGTGCCAGCAGCCCTAGGACAGGGGGAAATTCACCCCTCCACTTT
CASSPRTGGNSPLHF
>.|TRBV7-9|.|TRBJ1-5
TGTGCCAGCAGTTCATTAAAGGGCGCAGCAGCCCAGCATTTT
CASSSLKGAAAQHF
>.|TRBV4-1|.|TRBJ2-7
TGCGCCAGCAGCCCCCCCACTTCAGGGTTCGAGCAGTACTTC
CASSPPTSGFEQYF
>many|TRBV10-3|.|TRBJ2-7
TGTGCCATCACCCTGGCGGGTGGACCGAAGCAGTACTTC
CAITLAGGPKQYF
>few|TRBV6-6|TRBD2|TRBJ2-1
TGTGCCAGCAGTTACTCCGGGACTAGCGGGAGTTGGTCCTACAATGAGCAGTTCTTC
CASSYSGTSGSWSYNEQFF
>once|TRBV18|.|TRBJ2-6
TGTACCAGCTCACGGCCACTTTCTGGGGCCAACGTCCTGACTTTC
CTSSRPLSGANVLTF
>.|TRBV6-2/TRBV6-3|.|TRBJ2-1
TGTGCCAGCAGTTACTCGAACCATGAGCAGTTCTTC
CASSYSNHEQFF
>few|TRBV12-3/TRBV12-4|.|TRBJ1-5
TGTGCCAGCAGTTTAGCGCTACAGAACGTAAATCAGCCCCAGCATTTT
CASSLALQNVNQPQHF
>many|TRBV28|TRBD1|TRBJ2-1
TGTGCCAGCAGTCCGGACAGGGCAGACCACAATGAGCAGTTCTTC
CASSPDRADHNEQFF
>.|TRBV12-3/TRBV12-4|.|TRBJ1-5
TGTGCCAGCGGCCTAGGGGGGCCAAAACAGCCCCAGCATTTT
CASGLGGPKQPQHF
>.|TRBV5-3|.|TRBJ2-7
TGTGCCAGAAGCTTGAGTTCCGGTTACGAGCAGTACTTC
CARSLSSGYEQYF
>.|TRBV18|.|TRBJ1-2
TGTGCCAGCTCACCACCGGGGGAGAACTATGGCTACACCTTC
CASSPPGENYGYTF
>.|TRBV5-6|.|TRBJ1-4
TGTGCCAGCAGCGCGGCGGGAGGTACTAATGAAAAACTGTTTTTT
CASSAAGGTNEKLFF